The rows below give T cell receptor beta chains drawn from one sample of a study of shared clonotypes between healthy human individuals. Produced via immunoSEQ multiplex PCR; TCRdb's table is partial and in-frame only. The sample has under 600,000 clones, around three quarters seen once; the top ten hold around 12%. Sequencing was performed on PBMCs. Receptors originate from a middle-aged woman in good health. Some clones in this sample may be carry-over from other donors' samples. CDR3s include the opening cysteine and the closing phenylalanine or tryptophan. A D gene is named only where the DNA matches it firmly. A clone size is listed for some rows: how often the clone was seen (once, few, many), or a class if it is expanded.

v_call	clone_size	d_call	j_call	cdr3_aa	cdr3_nt
TRBV5-1	-	-	TRBJ2-5	CASSLGSGRETQYF	TGCGCCAGCAGCTTGGGTTCTGGTCGAGAGACCCAGTACTTC
TRBV11-2	-	-	TRBJ2-7	CASSLYRGSAYEQYF	TGTGCCAGCAGCTTATATCGAGGGTCCGCCTACGAGCAGTACTTC
TRBV6-5	-	TRBD2	TRBJ2-3	CASSPGLATDTQYF	TGTGCCAGCAGCCCGGGACTAGCGACAGATACGCAGTATTTT
TRBV5-1	once	TRBD2	TRBJ2-1	CASIDLAGASEQFF	TGCGCCAGCATTGACCTAGCGGGAGCCTCTGAGCAGTTCTTC
TRBV5-1	-	-	TRBJ1-1	CASSPAMTQGSAEAFF	TGCGCCAGCAGCCCAGCGATGACTCAGGGGAGTGCTGAAGCTTTCTTT
TRBV7-2	-	-	TRBJ2-1	CASSLLTSGSYNEQFF	TGTGCCAGCAGCCTCTTGACTAGTGGGAGCTACAATGAGCAGTTCTTC
TRBV5-1	-	-	TRBJ2-1	CASSLARTLYNEQFF	TGCGCCAGCAGCTTGGCGCGGACTCTCTACAATGAGCAGTTCTTC
TRBV20-1	-	-	TRBJ2-1	CSARTHNEQFF	TGCAGTGCTAGAACGCACAATGAGCAGTTCTTC
TRBV28	many	-	TRBJ2-1	CASSSLRKDYNEQFF	TGTGCCAGCAGTTCCCTCCGAAAGGATTACAATGAGCAGTTCTTC
TRBV19	few	TRBD1	TRBJ2-1	CASSIHTGGFYNEQFF	TGTGCCAGTAGTATCCACACAGGGGGCTTTTACAATGAGCAGTTCTTC
TRBV5-1	-	TRBD1	TRBJ1-2	CASRPIPGTGGHGYTF	TGCGCCAGCAGACCTATCCCCGGGACAGGGGGCCATGGCTACACCTTC
TRBV15	-	-	TRBJ2-3	CATSRDRGNYPGGLGDTQYF	TGTGCCACCAGCAGAGATAGAGGGAACTATCCCGGGGGCCTCGGAGATACGCAGTATTTT
TRBV27	-	-	TRBJ2-6	CASSLGLSGANVLTF	TGTGCCAGCAGTTTGGGACTCTCTGGGGCCAACGTCCTGACTTTC
TRBV7-2	-	TRBD1	TRBJ1-3	CASSTQTGGAGLDTIYF	TGTGCCAGCAGCACCCAAACAGGGGGCGCGGGGTTAGACACCATATATTTT
TRBV7-2	-	TRBD1	TRBJ1-1	CASSSLQGARYNTEAFF	TGTGCCAGCAGCTCACTTCAGGGGGCGCGGTATAACACTGAAGCTTTCTTT
TRBV10-3	-	-	TRBJ1-1	CAIRNGDRGGTEAFF	TGTGCCATCAGGAACGGGGACCGGGGGGGGACTGAAGCTTTCTTT
TRBV27	-	-	TRBJ2-3	CASSGQNTDTQYF	TGTGCCAGCAGTGGACAGAACACAGATACGCAGTATTTT
TRBV19	few	-	TRBJ1-4	CASSKRENNEKLFF	TGTGCCAGTAGTAAGAGGGAAAACAATGAAAAACTGTTTTTT
TRBV30	-	-	TRBJ1-4	CAWSGAPNEKLFF	TGTGCCTGGAGCGGGGCCCCTAATGAAAAACTGTTTTTT
TRBV7-9	-	-	TRBJ1-2	CASSIYRDTENYGYTF	TGTGCCAGCAGCATCTACCGGGACACCGAAAACTATGGCTACACCTTC
TRBV28	-	-	TRBJ2-1	CASSSLRTPTYNEQFF	TGTGCCAGCAGTTCCCTACGGACTCCCACTTACAATGAGCAGTTCTTC
TRBV5-1	once	-	TRBJ2-4	CASSPGSAKNIQYF	TGCGCCAGCAGCCCAGGATCGGCCAAAAACATTCAGTACTTC
TRBV7-9	once	-	TRBJ2-5	CASSPWETQYF	TGTGCCAGCAGCCCATGGGAGACCCAGTACTTC
TRBV5-1	-	-	TRBJ2-2	CASSPGQNTGELFF	TGCGCCAGCAGCCCCGGACAGAACACCGGGGAGCTGTTTTTT
TRBV6-1	few	-	TRBJ2-3	CASSEGEAPDADTQYF	TGTGCCAGCAGTGAAGGGGAGGCCCCCGACGCAGATACGCAGTATTTT
TRBV2	-	TRBD1	TRBJ1-5	CASQTGGSNQPQHF	TGTGCCAGTCAGACAGGGGGTAGCAATCAGCCCCAGCATTTT
TRBV6-1	-	TRBD2	TRBJ2-1	CASSELAGGYNEQFF	TGTGCCAGCAGTGAACTAGCGGGAGGTTACAATGAGCAGTTCTTC
TRBV7-5	once	-	TRBJ1-2	CVRRRAGKNYGYTF	TGTGTCAGAAGACGGGCCGGGAAGAACTATGGCTACACCTTC
TRBV7-9	-	TRBD1	TRBJ2-3	CASSSDRIHTDTQYF	TGTGCCAGCAGCTCGGACAGGATCCACACAGATACGCAGTATTTT
TRBV5-8	once	-	TRBJ1-2	CASSAAGVGVHGYTF	TGTGCCAGCAGCGCCGCCGGAGTTGGAGTACATGGCTACACCTTC
TRBV2	-	TRBD2	TRBJ2-5	CASSPGTSLETQYF	TGTGCCAGCAGTCCCGGGACTAGCCTGGAGACCCAGTACTTC
TRBV5-1	-	TRBD1	TRBJ1-4	CASSLDGTGNEKLFF	TGCGCCAGCAGCTTGGATGGGACAGGGAATGAAAAACTGTTTTTT
TRBV7-9	-	-	TRBJ1-1	CASSFGLTEAFF	TGTGCCAGCAGCTTTGGGCTTACTGAAGCTTTCTTT
TRBV5-4	-	TRBD2	TRBJ2-2	CASSLGLAAIGAGELFF	TGTGCCAGCAGCTTGGGGCTAGCGGCCATCGGGGCCGGGGAGCTGTTTTTT
TRBV30	-	TRBD2	TRBJ2-7	CACTSAGLAGRGLYEQYF	TGTGCCTGCACTAGTGCGGGACTAGCGGGTAGAGGTCTCTACGAGCAGTACTTC
TRBV5-1	-	-	TRBJ1-4	CASRGQEKLFF	TGCGCCAGCAGGGGCCAGGAAAAACTGTTTTTT
TRBV29-1	-	TRBD2	TRBJ2-6	CSVAGSGANVLTF	TGCAGCGTAGCGGGGTCTGGGGCCAACGTCCTGACTTTC
TRBV20-1	-	-	TRBJ2-7	CSASTHEQYF	TGCAGTGCTAGTACCCACGAGCAGTACTTC
TRBV2	-	TRBD2	TRBJ2-1	CASSVLAGYNEQFF	TGTGCCAGCAGTGTACTAGCGGGGTACAATGAGCAGTTCTTC
TRBV7-8	many	-	TRBJ2-5	CASSPGGAGETQYF	TGTGCCAGCAGCCCCGGCGGGGCGGGAGAGACCCAGTACTTC
TRBV2	-	-	TRBJ1-5	CASSEAGEVMSQHF	TGTGCCAGCAGTGAAGCGGGGGAGGTTATGTCCCAGCATTTT
TRBV28	many	-	TRBJ2-1	CASSFLAVSYNEQFF	TGTGCCAGCAGTTTTCTGGCGGTGTCCTACAATGAGCAGTTCTTC
TRBV15	once	TRBD2	TRBJ2-3	CATSRGGTSGIGTDTQYF	TGTGCCACCAGCAGAGGGGGGACTAGCGGGATCGGCACAGATACGCAGTATTTT
TRBV11-3	once	-	TRBJ2-1	CASIPRPYNEQFF	TGTGCCAGCATCCCCCGCCCCTACAATGAGCAGTTCTTC
TRBV6-5	-	-	TRBJ1-1	CASKGGVGTEAFF	TGTGCCAGCAAGGGGGGGGTCGGCACTGAAGCTTTCTTT
TRBV30	few	-	TRBJ2-3	CAWTKGARVTDTQYF	TGTGCCTGGACAAAAGGGGCAAGGGTGACAGATACGCAGTATTTT
TRBV28	-	TRBD1	TRBJ1-1	CASSPQGQGSSEAFF	TGTGCCAGCAGTCCCCAGGGACAGGGCTCTTCTGAAGCTTTCTTT
TRBV9	-	-	TRBJ2-7	CASSPLLTATYEQYF	TGTGCCAGCAGCCCTCTTCTGACGGCCACCTACGAGCAGTACTTC
TRBV29-1	once	-	TRBJ2-2	CSVVVRGLTGELFF	TGCAGCGTTGTAGTCAGGGGCCTCACCGGGGAGCTGTTTTTT
TRBV28	-	-	TRBJ2-3	CASSTTDSTDTQYF	TGTGCCAGCAGTACAACAGATAGCACAGATACGCAGTATTTT
TRBV10-1	-	-	TRBJ2-3	CASSDLDTQYF	TGCGCCAGCAGTGATTTGGATACGCAGTATTTT